The 14 T cell receptor beta chains below were found in one sample sequenced in a study of blood T cell repertoires in COVID-19. Sequencing was performed with immunoSEQ multiplex PCR; in TCRdb, only in-frame clones are kept and a portion is missing. The sample contains 140,000 to 150,000 clones, around nine tenths of which appear only once. The sequenced sample was peripheral blood. These receptors were obtained from a human donor in a cohort sampled during active COVID-19.

The rearrangement links TRBV27 to TRBJ2-7; 8 bases line up with TRBD1. Germline assignment: CDR1 MNHEY and CDR2 SMNVEV (reference sequence). The CDR3 contains 15 residues. The junction had 12 bases not matched to a gene; V was cut back by 7 bases and J by 4 bases. As DNA, the CDR3 is TGTGCCAGCAAAAAGGGACAGGTGGAGTCTTACGAGCAGTACTTC. Translation: CASKKGQVESYEQYF.

The V and J genes are TRBV3-1 (or the pseudogene TRBV3-2) and TRBJ1-6; TRBD1 matches 9 bases. The CDR3 is 15 residues long. Trimming at V came to 4 bases and at J to 7 bases, leaving 5 bases not matched to a gene. Germline loops: CDR1 LGHDT, CDR2 YNNKEL (reference sequence). The DNA for the CDR3 is TGTGCCAGCAGCCCCTGGGACAGGGAAAATTCACCCCTCCACTTT. Protein product: CASSPWDRENSPLHF.

V is TRBV24-1 and J is TRBJ2-2; no definite D call. V was pared by 0 bases and J by 6 bases, with 4 bases between. CDR3 length: 13 amino acids. Germline V gene sequence: CDR1 KGHDR, CDR2 SFDVKD. The CDR3 spells CATSDLSAGELFF. The CDR3 DNA reads as TGTGCCACCAGTGATTTGAGCGCCGGGGAGCTGTTTTTT.

The chain has TRBV30 and TRBJ1-5; TRBD1 matches 9 bases. The CDR3 is 13 amino acids. The germline gives CDR1 GTSNPN, CDR2 SVGIG (reference sequence). V gave up 8 bases and J gave up 1 base; unmatched junction bases: 3. CDR3 in DNA: TGTGCCGCGGACAGGGGAAGCAATCAGCCCCAGCATTTT. It yields the protein CAADRGSNQPQHF.

The rearrangement uses TRBV4-1 and TRBJ2-7; D might be TRBD1 (5 bases). Trimming removed 2 bases from V and 3 bases from J, with 14 bases in between. The CDR3 is 15 residues long. Germline-derived CDR1 and CDR2 are MGHRA and YSYEKL. CDR3: CASSQTQGEGYEQYF. As DNA, the CDR3 is TGCGCCAGCAGCCAAACTCAAGGGGAAGGCTACGAGCAGTACTTC.

V and J are TRBV6-5 and TRBJ1-1, with 9 bases aligning to TRBD1. With V trimmed by 0 bases and J by 5 bases, 4 bases remained unmatched. This CDR3 region has 15 residues. Germline V lookup: CDR1 MNHEY, CDR2 SVGAGI. CDR3 in amino acids: CASSYSRTGDTEAFF. CDR3 in DNA: TGTGCCAGCAGTTACTCGAGGACAGGGGATACTGAAGCTTTCTTT.

This clone has just one count. The chain recombines TRBV18 with TRBJ2-1, with unresolved D. The length of the CDR3 is 13 residues. V was cut by 2 bases and J by 7 bases, with 9 bases left in between. Per the germline V gene, CDR1 is KGHSH and CDR2 is LQKENI. CDR3 nucleotides: TGTGCCAGCTCACCAAACAGAGCTAATGAGCAGTTCTTC. Protein sequence: CASSPNRANEQFF. The variable domain in full, with the rest retrieved from reference TRBV18 and TRBJ2-1, is NAGVMQNPRHLVRRRGQEARLRCSPMKGHSHVYWYRQLPEEGLKFMVYLQKENIIDESGMPKERFSAEFPKEGPSILRIQQVVRGDSAAYFCASSPNRANEQFFGPGTRLTVL.

Many counts were recorded for this clone. The chain recombines TRBV10-2 with TRBJ2-7; weak D call: TRBD1 (6 bases). Germline CDR1 reads WSHSY; CDR2 reads SAAADI. The length of the CDR3 is 11 residues. The V gene lost 10 bases and the J gene lost 3 bases, with 10 bases spanning the gap. CDR3 DNA: TGCGCCACTTCGGACAGCTACGAGCAGTACTTC. Protein product: CATSDSYEQYF.

The gene calls are TRBV6-5 and TRBJ2-2; D is perhaps TRBD2 (6 bases). CDR1 and CDR2 from the germline V gene are MNHEY and SVGAGI. This CDR3 is built from 16 residues. Trimming removed 4 bases from V and 9 bases from J, with 21 bases in between. The CDR3 DNA reads as TGTGCCAGCAGTTCTGTGGGGGGTCTGGTCAGATGGGAGCTGTTTTTT. Encoded protein: CASSSVGGLVRWELFF.

The CDR3 DNA reads as TGCGCCAGCAGCTTGGCCGCCAGCTACAATGAGCAGTTCTTC. Encoded protein: CASSLAASYNEQFF. The V gene is TRBV5-1, the J gene TRBJ2-1, with D unresolved. V dropped 0 bases and J dropped 3 bases, with 7 bases sitting between them. The germline gives CDR1 SGHRS, CDR2 YFSETQ. The CDR3 spans 14 residues. Looking up the rest from reference TRBV5-1 and TRBJ2-1 gives the full variable domain: KAGVTQTPRYLIKTRGQQVTLSCSPISGHRSVSWYQQTPGQGLQFLFEYFSETQRNKGNFPGRFSGRQFSNSRSEMNVSTLELGDSALYLCASSLAASYNEQFFGPGTRLTVL.

In this sample, this clone turned up once. The V gene is TRBV5-1, the J gene TRBJ2-7; 10 positions agree with TRBD2. Looked up from germline, CDR1 is SGHRS and CDR2 is YFSETQ. V was clipped by 0 bases and J by 1 base; unmatched bases: 10. The CDR3 consists of 18 residues. The CDR3 is CASSLGLAGGLLSYEQYF. For the CDR3, the DNA is TGCGCCAGCAGCTTGGGGTTAGCGGGGGGCCTGTTATCCTACGAGCAGTACTTC. The full variable domain, rest sourced from reference TRBV5-1 and TRBJ2-7, is KAGVTQTPRYLIKTRGQQVTLSCSPISGHRSVSWYQQTPGQGLQFLFEYFSETQRNKGNFPGRFSGRQFSNSRSEMNVSTLELGDSALYLCASSLGLAGGLLSYEQYFGPGTRLTVT.

The chain has TRBV19 and TRBJ2-7; 14 bases line up with TRBD2. CDR3 length: 15 residues. The germline V gene has CDR1 LNHDA and CDR2 SQIVND (reference sequence). V gave up 3 bases and J gave up 3 bases; unmatched junction bases: 1. CDR3 loop: CASSIGLAGGYEQYF. CDR3 bases: TGTGCCAGTAGTATCGGACTAGCGGGAGGCTACGAGCAGTACTTC.

The J gene is TRBJ1-1, the V gene TRBV7-3; a weak D match, TRBD1 (5 bases). From germline, CDR1 is SGHTA and CDR2 FQGTGA. CDR3 length: 15 amino acids. V lost 1 base and J 1 base, leaving 10 bases between the germline ends. CDR3 loop: CASSLKVTENTEAFF. The CDR3 coding sequence is TGTGCCAGCAGCTTAAAGGTGACAGAGAACACTGAAGCTTTCTTT. The whole variable domain, remainder taken from reference TRBV7-3 and TRBJ1-1, is GAGVSQTPSNKVTEKGKYVELRCDPISGHTALYWYRQSLGQGPEFLIYFQGTGAADDSGLPNDRFFAVRPEGSVSTLKIQRTERGDSAVYLCASSLKVTENTEAFFGQGTRLTVV.

The chain carries TRBV7-3 and TRBJ2-5; tentative D call: TRBD2 (6 bases). The ends were cut back, 2 bases at V and 4 bases at J, with 11 bases in the middle. CDR3 length: 14 amino acids. CDR1 and CDR2 (germline): SGHTA, FQGTGA. CDR3 protein: CASSLAGRGETQYF. For the CDR3, the DNA is TGTGCCAGCAGCTTAGCGGGGCGGGGAGAGACCCAGTACTTC.